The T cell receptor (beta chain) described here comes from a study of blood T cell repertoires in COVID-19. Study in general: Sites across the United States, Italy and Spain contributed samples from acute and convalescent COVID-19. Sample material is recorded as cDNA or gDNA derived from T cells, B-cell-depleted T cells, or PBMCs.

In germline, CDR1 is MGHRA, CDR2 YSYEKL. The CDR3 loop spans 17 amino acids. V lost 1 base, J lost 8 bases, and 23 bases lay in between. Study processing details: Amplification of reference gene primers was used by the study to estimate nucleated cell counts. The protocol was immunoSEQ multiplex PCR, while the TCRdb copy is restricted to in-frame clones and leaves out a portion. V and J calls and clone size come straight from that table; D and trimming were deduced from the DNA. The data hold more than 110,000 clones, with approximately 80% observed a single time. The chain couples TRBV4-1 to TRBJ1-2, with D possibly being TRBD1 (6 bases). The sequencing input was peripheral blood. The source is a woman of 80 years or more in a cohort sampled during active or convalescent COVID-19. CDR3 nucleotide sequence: TGCGCCAGCAGCCAAGTGTCAGGGGCCCTGACTCGAAGCGGCTACACCTTC. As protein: CASSQVSGALTRSGYTF.